These T cell receptor beta chains were read from a single sample in a study of OX40 agonist ivuxolimab in advanced cancers. Only in-frame clones appear in the TCRdb table, and some are missing; sequencing was by immunoSEQ multiplex PCR. The sample shows about 64,000 clones, 75% to 95% of them seen only once. The material was CD4+ or CD8+ T cells sorted from blood, obtained in a trial of the OX40 agonist ivuxolimab. Receptors were obtained from an adult with an advanced solid tumor such as melanoma, head and neck, liver or kidney cancer. Each CDR3 is given with its conserved first and last residue. The D gene is left open where the match is weak. Clone size is stated in some rows and not others, as once, few, many or a class when expanded.

v_call	clone_size	j_call	d_call	cdr3_aa	cdr3_nt
TRBV4-1	.	TRBJ2-5	.	CASSQDPGETQYF	TGCGCCAGCAGCCAAGATCCGGGGGAGACCCAGTACTTC
TRBV5-1	.	TRBJ2-6	TRBD1	CASRDRGLSSGANVLTF	TGCGCCAGCAGGGACAGGGGTCTTAGCTCTGGGGCCAACGTCCTGACTTTC
TRBV9	.	TRBJ2-7	TRBD1	CASSPRRRTGHEQYF	TGTGCCAGCAGCCCCCGTAGACGGACAGGTCACGAGCAGTACTTC
TRBV2	once	TRBJ1-2	.	CASIKDSLYGYTF	TGTGCCAGCATCAAGGACAGCCTGTATGGCTACACCTTC
TRBV19	.	TRBJ2-7	.	CASSLGVTYEQYF	TGTGCCAGTAGCTTAGGTGTCACCTACGAGCAGTACTTC
TRBV18	.	TRBJ1-2	TRBD1	CASSPRQGGSYGYTF	TGTGCCAGCTCACCTAGACAGGGAGGAAGCTATGGCTACACCTTC
TRBV19	.	TRBJ2-5	.	CASSIQGSETQYF	TGTGCCAGTAGTATCCAGGGGTCGGAGACCCAGTACTTC
TRBV19	.	TRBJ2-2	.	CASSIGQMNTGELFF	TGTGCCAGTAGTATAGGACAGATGAACACCGGGGAGCTGTTTTTT
TRBV5-1	.	TRBJ2-3	.	CASRPGVASTDTQYF	TGCGCCAGCAGACCGGGGGTAGCAAGCACAGATACGCAGTATTTT
TRBV18	.	TRBJ2-7	.	CASSPSVTYEQYF	TGTGCCAGCTCACCTAGCGTCACCTACGAGCAGTACTTC
TRBV19	.	TRBJ2-2	.	CASSRTWLNTGELFF	TGTGCCAGTAGTAGGACCTGGCTAAACACCGGGGAGCTGTTTTTT
TRBV19	.	TRBJ2-7	.	CASSNTGVHEQYF	TGTGCCAGTAGCAATACAGGAGTCCACGAGCAGTACTTC
TRBV29-1	.	TRBJ1-2	TRBD1	CSVEETGRDYYGYTF	TGCAGCGTTGAAGAGACAGGGAGGGACTACTATGGCTACACCTTC
TRBV30	.	TRBJ2-4	.	CAWNSHGADKNIQYF	TGTGCCTGGAACTCCCATGGGGCCGACAAAAACATTCAGTACTTC
TRBV5-6	.	TRBJ2-5	.	CASSLEETQYF	TGTGCCAGCAGCTTGGAAGAGACCCAGTACTTC
TRBV7-7	.	TRBJ2-5	.	CASSLSFQETQYF	TGTGCTAGCAGCCTAAGTTTCCAAGAGACCCAGTACTTC
TRBV14	.	TRBJ2-5	TRBD2	CASSQGAGAVSRETQYF	TGTGCCAGCAGCCAAGGGGCGGGAGCTGTTTCGAGGGAGACCCAGTACTTC
TRBV5-1	.	TRBJ2-3	.	CASSSTTGHSTDTQYF	TGCGCCAGCAGTTCTACCACCGGACATTCCACAGATACGCAGTATTTT
TRBV13	.	TRBJ2-5	TRBD2	CASSIEAGGPSGETQYF	TGTGCCAGCAGCATTGAAGCGGGAGGGCCCTCGGGAGAGACCCAGTACTTC
TRBV5-1	once	TRBJ1-5	.	CASSLGGRNQPQHF	TGCGCCAGCAGCTTAGGAGGGCGCAATCAGCCCCAGCATTTT
TRBV14	.	TRBJ2-3	.	CASSQRWGTDTQYF	TGTGCCAGCAGCCAACGGTGGGGCACAGATACGCAGTATTTT
TRBV2	.	TRBJ1-1	.	CASSAVGRSTEAFF	TGTGCCAGCAGTGCCGTAGGACGGAGCACTGAAGCTTTCTTT
TRBV6-5	.	TRBJ2-1	.	CASRHREVNYNEQFF	TGTGCCAGCAGGCACAGGGAGGTTAACTACAATGAGCAGTTCTTC
TRBV6-5	.	TRBJ1-2	.	CASSPFTGLDGYTF	TGTGCCAGCAGCCCCTTCACAGGGTTGGATGGCTACACCTTC
TRBV5-4	.	TRBJ1-2	.	CASSSGLNYGYTF	TGTGCCAGCAGCTCCGGATTAAACTATGGCTACACCTTC
TRBV13	.	TRBJ2-3	TRBD2	CASRTQRGREGTDTQYF	TGTGCCAGCAGGACCCAGAGGGGGCGGGAGGGTACAGATACGCAGTATTTT
TRBV5-1	.	TRBJ1-1	.	CASSLAVAVGEAFF	TGCGCCAGCAGCTTGGCCGTCGCAGTCGGAGAAGCTTTCTTT
TRBV6-5	.	TRBJ2-7	.	CASSLVQGSRYEQYF	TGTGCCAGCAGCCTTGTCCAGGGGAGTAGGTACGAGCAGTACTTC
TRBV28	.	TRBJ1-3	.	CASSSTQFRGSGNTIYF	TGTGCCAGCAGTTCAACACAATTCCGGGGTTCTGGAAACACCATATATTTT
TRBV7-2	.	TRBJ2-7	TRBD2	CASSLSGGPYEQYF	TGTGCCAGCAGCCTTAGCGGGGGACCCTACGAGCAGTACTTC
TRBV19	.	TRBJ2-5	.	CASGQAQTQETQYF	TGTGCCAGTGGCCAGGCTCAGACCCAAGAGACCCAGTACTTC
TRBV6-1	.	TRBJ1-4	TRBD1	CASSEGMTGPPTNEKLFF	TGTGCCAGCAGTGAAGGGATGACAGGGCCCCCAACTAATGAAAAACTGTTTTTT
TRBV28	.	TRBJ2-1	.	CASSGNGAGTYNEQFF	TGTGCCAGCAGTGGCAATGGGGCAGGGACCTACAATGAGCAGTTCTTC
TRBV4-1	.	TRBJ2-3	.	CASSRDSAPTDTQYF	TGCGCCAGCAGCCGTGACTCCGCGCCCACAGATACGCAGTATTTT
TRBV6-5	.	TRBJ1-2	.	CASGVPFYGYTF	TGTGCCAGCGGAGTTCCTTTCTATGGCTACACCTTC
TRBV15	.	TRBJ2-7	.	CATSRDGATQYF	TGTGCCACCAGCAGAGATGGGGCCACGCAGTACTTC
TRBV18	.	TRBJ1-6	TRBD1	CASSPRTGGNSPLHF	TGTGCCAGCTCACCTCGGACAGGGGGTAATTCACCCCTCCACTTT
TRBV9	.	TRBJ1-2	TRBD1	CASSYTTGTNYGYTF	TGTGCCAGCAGCTATACGACAGGGACTAACTATGGCTACACCTTC
TRBV5-4	few	TRBJ2-4	TRBD1	CASSPSRGLAKNIQYF	TGTGCCAGCAGCCCCTCTAGGGGGCTGGCCAAAAACATTCAGTACTTC